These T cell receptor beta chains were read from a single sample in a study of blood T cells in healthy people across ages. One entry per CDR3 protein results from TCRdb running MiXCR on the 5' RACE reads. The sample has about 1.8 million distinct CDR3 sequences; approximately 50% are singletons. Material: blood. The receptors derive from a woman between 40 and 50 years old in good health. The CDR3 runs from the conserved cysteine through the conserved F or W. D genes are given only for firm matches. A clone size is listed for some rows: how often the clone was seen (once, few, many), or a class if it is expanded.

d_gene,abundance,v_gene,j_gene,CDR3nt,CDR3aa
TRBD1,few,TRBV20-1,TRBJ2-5,TGCAGTGCGGTCAGGGGTGACAGGGGGCTAAAAGGGGAGCAGTACTTC,CSAVRGDRGLKGEQYF
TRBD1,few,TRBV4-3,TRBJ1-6,TGCGCCAGCAGCCAAGAAGCAGGGGGCAATTCACCCCTCCACTTT,CASSQEAGGNSPLHF
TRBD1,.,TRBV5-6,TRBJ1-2,TGTGCCAGCAGGGTGGGACAGGCCTATGGCTACACCTTC,CASRVGQAYGYTF
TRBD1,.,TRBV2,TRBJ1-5,TGTGCCAGCAACGGGGACAGCGATCAGCCCCAGCATTTT,CASNGDSDQPQHF
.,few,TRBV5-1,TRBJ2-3,TGCGCCAGCAGACGGACACCCGGTGCAGATACGCAGTATTTT,CASRRTPGADTQYF
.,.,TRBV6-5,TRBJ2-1,TGTGCCAGCAGATCGAGCTTTTCCTACAATGAGCAGTTCTTC,CASRSSFSYNEQFF
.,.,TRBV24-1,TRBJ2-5,TGTGCCACCAGTGATGGGCTGAAAGAGACCCAGTACTTC,CATSDGLKETQYF
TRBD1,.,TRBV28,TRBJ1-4,TGTGCCACCAATCGCGCGGACAGGGAGGATGAAAAACTGTTTTTT,CATNRADREDEKLFF
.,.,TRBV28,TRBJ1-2,TGTGCCAGCAGTTCCCAGGGTCTCGGCTACACCTTC,CASSSQGLGYTF
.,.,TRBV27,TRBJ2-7,TGTGCCAGCAGTGTCGCTAGGGCCTACGAGCAGTACTTC,CASSVARAYEQYF